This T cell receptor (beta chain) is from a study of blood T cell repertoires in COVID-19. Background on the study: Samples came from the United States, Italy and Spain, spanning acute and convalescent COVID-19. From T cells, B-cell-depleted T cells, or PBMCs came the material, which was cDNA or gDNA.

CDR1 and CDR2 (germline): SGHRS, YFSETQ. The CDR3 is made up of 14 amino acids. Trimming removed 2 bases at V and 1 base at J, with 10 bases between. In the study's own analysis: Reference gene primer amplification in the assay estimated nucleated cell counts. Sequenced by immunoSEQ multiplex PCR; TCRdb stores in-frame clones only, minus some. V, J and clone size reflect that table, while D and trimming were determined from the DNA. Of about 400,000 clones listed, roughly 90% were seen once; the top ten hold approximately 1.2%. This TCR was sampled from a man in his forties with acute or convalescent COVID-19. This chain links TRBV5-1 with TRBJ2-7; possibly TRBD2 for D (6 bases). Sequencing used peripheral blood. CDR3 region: CASSLIAESYEQYF. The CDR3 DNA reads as TGCGCCAGCAGCTTAATAGCGGAATCCTACGAGCAGTACTTC.